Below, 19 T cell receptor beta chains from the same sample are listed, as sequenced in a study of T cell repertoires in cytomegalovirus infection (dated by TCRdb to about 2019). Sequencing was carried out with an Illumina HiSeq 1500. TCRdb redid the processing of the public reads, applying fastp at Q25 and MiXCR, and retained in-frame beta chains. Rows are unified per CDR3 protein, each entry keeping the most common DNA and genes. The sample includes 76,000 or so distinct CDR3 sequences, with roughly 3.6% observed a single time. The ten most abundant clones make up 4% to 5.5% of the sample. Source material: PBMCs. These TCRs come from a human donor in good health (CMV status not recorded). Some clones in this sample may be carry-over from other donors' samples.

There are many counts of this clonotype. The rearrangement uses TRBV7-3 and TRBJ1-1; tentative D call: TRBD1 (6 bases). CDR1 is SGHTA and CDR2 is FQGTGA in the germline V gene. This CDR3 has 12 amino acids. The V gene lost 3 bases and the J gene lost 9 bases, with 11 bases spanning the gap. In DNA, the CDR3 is TGTGCCAGCAGCTTCGGGCAGGGGCAAGCTTTCTTT. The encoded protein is CASSFGQGQAFF. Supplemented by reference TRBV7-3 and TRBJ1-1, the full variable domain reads GAGVSQTPSNKVTEKGKYVELRCDPISGHTALYWYRQSLGQGPEFLIYFQGTGAADDSGLPNDRFFAVRPEGSVSTLKIQRTERGDSAVYLCASSFGQGQAFFGQGTRLTVV.

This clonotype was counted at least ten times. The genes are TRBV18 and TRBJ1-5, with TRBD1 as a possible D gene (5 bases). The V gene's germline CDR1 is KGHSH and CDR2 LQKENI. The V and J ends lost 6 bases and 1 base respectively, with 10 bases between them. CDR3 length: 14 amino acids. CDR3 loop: CASSSGMSNQPQHF. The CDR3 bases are TGTGCCAGCTCCTCAGGGATGAGCAATCAGCCCCAGCATTTT.

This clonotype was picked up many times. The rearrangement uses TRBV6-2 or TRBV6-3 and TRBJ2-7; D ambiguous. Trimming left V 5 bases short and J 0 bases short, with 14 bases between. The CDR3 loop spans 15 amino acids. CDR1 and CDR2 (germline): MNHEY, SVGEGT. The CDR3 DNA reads TGTGCCAGCAGTAGGACGCGTTTAAGCTCCTACGAGCAGTACTTC. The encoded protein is CASSRTRLSSYEQYF.

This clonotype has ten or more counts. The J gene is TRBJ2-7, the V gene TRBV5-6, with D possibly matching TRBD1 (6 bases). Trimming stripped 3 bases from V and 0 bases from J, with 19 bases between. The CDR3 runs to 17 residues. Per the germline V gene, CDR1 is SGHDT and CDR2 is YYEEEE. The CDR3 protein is CASSSIIGTLDSYEQYF. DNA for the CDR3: TGTGCCAGCAGCTCCATTATTGGGACACTAGACTCCTACGAGCAGTACTTC. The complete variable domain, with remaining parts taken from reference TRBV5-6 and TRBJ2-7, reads DAGVTQSPTHLIKTRGQQVTLRCSPKSGHDTVSWYQQALGQGPQFIFQYYEEEERQRGNFPDRFSGHQFPNYSSELNVNALLLGDSALYLCASSSIIGTLDSYEQYFGPGTRLTVT.

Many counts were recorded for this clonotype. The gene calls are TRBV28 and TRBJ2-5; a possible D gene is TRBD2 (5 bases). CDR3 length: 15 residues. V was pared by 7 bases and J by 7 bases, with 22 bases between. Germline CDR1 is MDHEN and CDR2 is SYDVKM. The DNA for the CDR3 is TGTGCCAGCACAATCGAAGGGAAGCGGCCCGCGACCCAGTACTTC. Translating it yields CASTIEGKRPATQYF.

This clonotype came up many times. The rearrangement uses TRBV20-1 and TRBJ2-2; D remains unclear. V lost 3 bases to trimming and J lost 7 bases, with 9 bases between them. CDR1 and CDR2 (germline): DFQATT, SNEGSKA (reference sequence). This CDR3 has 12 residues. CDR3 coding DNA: TGCAGTGCTAGGTCGCCGGGCGGGGAGCTGTTTTTT. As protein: CSARSPGGELFF.

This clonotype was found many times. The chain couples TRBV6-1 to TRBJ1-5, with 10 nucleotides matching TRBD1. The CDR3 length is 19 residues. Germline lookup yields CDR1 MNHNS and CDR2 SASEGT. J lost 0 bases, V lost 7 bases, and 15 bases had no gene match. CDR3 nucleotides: TGTGCCAGCAAGGGGCTTTCGACAGGGGGCGTCAATAGCAATCAGCCCCAGCATTTT. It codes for CASKGLSTGGVNSNQPQHF.

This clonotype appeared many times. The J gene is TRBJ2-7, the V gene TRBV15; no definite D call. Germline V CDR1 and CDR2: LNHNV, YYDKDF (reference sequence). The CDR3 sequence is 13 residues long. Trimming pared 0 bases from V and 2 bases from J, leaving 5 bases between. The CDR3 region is CATSRDRPYEQYF. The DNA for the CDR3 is TGTGCCACCAGCAGAGATAGACCCTACGAGCAGTACTTC.

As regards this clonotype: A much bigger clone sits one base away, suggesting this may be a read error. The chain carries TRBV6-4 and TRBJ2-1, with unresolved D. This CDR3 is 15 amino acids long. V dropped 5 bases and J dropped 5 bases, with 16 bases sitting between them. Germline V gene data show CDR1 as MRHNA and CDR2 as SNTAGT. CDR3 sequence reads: CASSTAGSTNNEQFF. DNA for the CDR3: TGTGCCAGCAGTACCGCCGGGTCCACCAACAATGAGCAGTTCTTC.

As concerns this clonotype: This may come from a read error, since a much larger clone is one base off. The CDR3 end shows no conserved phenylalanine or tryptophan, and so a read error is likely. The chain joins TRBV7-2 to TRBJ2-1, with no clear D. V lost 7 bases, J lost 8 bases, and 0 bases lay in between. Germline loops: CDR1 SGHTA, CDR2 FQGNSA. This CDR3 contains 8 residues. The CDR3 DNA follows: TGTGCCAGCAATGAGCAGTTCTCC. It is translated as CASNEQFS.

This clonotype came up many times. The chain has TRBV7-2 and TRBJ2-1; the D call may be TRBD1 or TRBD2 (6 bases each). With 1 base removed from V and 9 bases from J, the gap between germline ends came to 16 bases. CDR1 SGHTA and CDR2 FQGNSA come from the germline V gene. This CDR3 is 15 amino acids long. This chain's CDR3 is CASSLGFGGGSEQFF. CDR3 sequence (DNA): TGTGCCAGCAGCTTAGGTTTTGGAGGGGGAAGTGAGCAGTTCTTC.

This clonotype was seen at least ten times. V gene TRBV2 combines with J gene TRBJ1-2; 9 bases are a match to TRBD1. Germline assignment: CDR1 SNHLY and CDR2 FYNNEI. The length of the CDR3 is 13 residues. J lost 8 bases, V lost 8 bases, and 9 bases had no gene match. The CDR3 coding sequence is TGTGCCAGCCGAGAGGACAGGGGCCAGGGCTACACCTTC. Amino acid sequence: CASREDRGQGYTF.

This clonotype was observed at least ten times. DNA of the CDR3: TGTGCGGTGGGGGCCCCCTCCTACGAGCAGTACTTC. It codes for CAVGAPSYEQYF. This rearrangement joins TRBV19 to TRBJ2-7; TRBD1 is a possible D gene (6 bases). The CDR3 runs to 12 residues. The germline CDR1 and CDR2 sequences are LNHDA and SQIVND (reference sequence).

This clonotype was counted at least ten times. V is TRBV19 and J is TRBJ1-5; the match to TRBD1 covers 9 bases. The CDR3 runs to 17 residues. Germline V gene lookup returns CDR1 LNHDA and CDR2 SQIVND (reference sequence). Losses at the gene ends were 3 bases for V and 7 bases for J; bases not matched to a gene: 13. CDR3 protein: CASSIRGTGSLLQPQHF. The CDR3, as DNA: TGTGCCAGTAGTATTCGGGGGACAGGGTCTTTGTTACAGCCCCAGCATTTT.

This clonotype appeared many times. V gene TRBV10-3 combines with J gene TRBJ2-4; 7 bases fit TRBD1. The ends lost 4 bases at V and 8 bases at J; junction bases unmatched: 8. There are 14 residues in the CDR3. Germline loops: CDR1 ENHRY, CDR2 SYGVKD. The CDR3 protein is CAISGGQDQDIQYF. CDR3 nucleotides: TGTGCCATCAGTGGAGGACAGGACCAGGACATTCAGTACTTC.

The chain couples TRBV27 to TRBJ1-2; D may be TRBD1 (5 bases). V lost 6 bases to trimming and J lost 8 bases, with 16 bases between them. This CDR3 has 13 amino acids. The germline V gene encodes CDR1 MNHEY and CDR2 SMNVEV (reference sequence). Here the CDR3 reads CASRFRGVGGYTF. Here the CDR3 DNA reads TGTGCCAGCAGATTCCGGGGGGTCGGCGGCTACACCTTC.

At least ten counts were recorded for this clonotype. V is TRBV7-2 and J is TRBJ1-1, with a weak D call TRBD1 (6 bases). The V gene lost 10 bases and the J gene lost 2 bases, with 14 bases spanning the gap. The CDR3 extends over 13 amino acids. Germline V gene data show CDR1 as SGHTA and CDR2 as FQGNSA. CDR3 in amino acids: CAMSGTTNTEAFF. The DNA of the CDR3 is TGTGCCATGTCGGGGACAACAAACACTGAAGCTTTCTTT.

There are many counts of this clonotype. DNA for the CDR3: TGTGCCAGCAGCCTCGTCCCGGGACAGGGGGCCGGGAACACTGAAGCTTTCTTT. This translates into CASSLVPGQGAGNTEAFF. V usage is TRBV4-2 and J usage is TRBJ1-1; 12 bases are shared with TRBD1. V lost 4 bases, J lost 1 base, and 10 bases stayed unmatched. Germline V gene sequence: CDR1 LGHNA, CDR2 YNFKEQ. CDR3 length: 18 amino acids.

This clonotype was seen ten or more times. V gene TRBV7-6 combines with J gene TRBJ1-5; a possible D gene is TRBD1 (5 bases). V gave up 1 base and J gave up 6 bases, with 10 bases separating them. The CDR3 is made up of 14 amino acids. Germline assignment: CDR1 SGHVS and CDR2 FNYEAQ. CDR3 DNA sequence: TGTGCCAGCAGCTTAGTAGGTGGGGGTCAGCCCCAGCATTTT. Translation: CASSLVGGGQPQHF.